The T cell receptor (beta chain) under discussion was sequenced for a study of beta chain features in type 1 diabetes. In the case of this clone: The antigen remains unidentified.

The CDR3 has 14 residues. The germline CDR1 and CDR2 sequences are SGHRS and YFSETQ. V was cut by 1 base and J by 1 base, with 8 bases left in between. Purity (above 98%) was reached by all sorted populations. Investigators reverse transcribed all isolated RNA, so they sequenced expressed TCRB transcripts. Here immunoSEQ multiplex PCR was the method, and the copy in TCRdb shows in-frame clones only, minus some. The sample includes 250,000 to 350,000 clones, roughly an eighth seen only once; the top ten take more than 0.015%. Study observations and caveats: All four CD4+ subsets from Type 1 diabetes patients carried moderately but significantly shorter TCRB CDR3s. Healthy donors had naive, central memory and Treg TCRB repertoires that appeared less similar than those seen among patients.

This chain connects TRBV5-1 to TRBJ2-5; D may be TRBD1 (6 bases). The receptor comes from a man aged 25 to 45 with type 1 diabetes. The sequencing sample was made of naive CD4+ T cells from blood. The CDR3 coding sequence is TGCGCCAGCAGCTTGCGGGACACCCAAGAGACCCAGTACTTC. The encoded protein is CASSLRDTQETQYF.